Presented here are 27 T cell receptor beta chains from one specimen sequenced in a study of shared clonotypes between healthy human individuals. Libraries were prepared by immunoSEQ multiplex PCR; TCRdb keeps only in-frame clonotypes and omits some of them. The sample lists over a million clones, about 96% occurring once. What was sequenced was naive CD4+ T cells sorted from blood. Described subset: CD45RA+ positively selected. These receptor sequences come from a man aged 30 to 39 in good health.

V and J are TRBV11-2 and TRBJ2-5; D is tentatively TRBD1 or TRBD2 (5 bases each). This CDR3 region has 14 residues. Germline values: CDR1 SGHAT, CDR2 FQNNGV. Trimming removed 7 bases at V and 5 bases at J, with 17 bases between. This chain's CDR3 is CASISGTHKETQYF. The CDR3 bases are TGTGCCAGCATTTCCGGGACCCACAAGGAGACCCAGTACTTC.

The chain carries TRBV5-4 and TRBJ1-1; the D gene is possibly TRBD1 (6 bases). Germline CDR1 and CDR2: SGHNT and YYREEE (reference sequence). The CDR3 consists of 14 residues. Trimming cost V 0 bases and J 6 bases, with 12 bases left between them. This chain's CDR3 is CASSLGGAPAEAFF. The CDR3 DNA reads as TGTGCCAGCAGCTTGGGGGGGGCCCCAGCTGAAGCTTTCTTT.

The chain has TRBV9 and TRBJ2-1, with TRBD2 matching 9 bases. The V segment lost 4 bases and the J segment 2 bases; nucleotides outside the gene matches: 7. This CDR3 spans 16 amino acids. The germline gives CDR1 SGDLS, CDR2 YYNGEE. This CDR3 reads CASSFLSGSTYNEQFF. In DNA, the CDR3 is TGTGCCAGCAGCTTCCTTAGCGGGAGTACCTACAATGAGCAGTTCTTC.

The chain carries TRBV27 and TRBJ2-7; D gene ambiguous. The CDR3 spans 14 residues. The V gene lost 0 bases and the J gene lost 3 bases, with 9 bases spanning the gap. Germline lookup yields CDR1 MNHEY and CDR2 SMNVEV (reference sequence). CDR3 in amino acids: CASSLSWRNYEQYF. DNA of the CDR3: TGTGCCAGCAGTTTATCTTGGCGAAACTACGAGCAGTACTTC.

The V call is TRBV7-9, the J call TRBJ2-1; D is undetermined. Germline-derived CDR1 and CDR2 are SEHNR and FQNEAQ (reference sequence). There are 16 residues in the CDR3. V dropped 5 bases and J dropped 3 bases, with 17 bases sitting between them. DNA of the CDR3: TGTGCCAGCAGCAGGGTATCCGGGCAGAACTACAATGAGCAGTTCTTC. It codes for CASSRVSGQNYNEQFF.

The rearrangement uses TRBV7-8 and TRBJ1-4, with 7 positions matching TRBD1. Germline V CDR1 and CDR2: SGHVS, FQNEAQ. The CDR3 contains 15 residues. The V and J ends lost 4 bases and 7 bases, in that order; junction bases with no gene match: 9. In nucleotides, the CDR3 is TGTGCCAGCAGCTCTCTTGGCCGGACAGGTGAAAAACTGTTTTTT. Protein product: CASSSLGRTGEKLFF.

The chain is built from TRBV2 and TRBJ2-5; tentatively, D is TRBD1 or TRBD2 (6 bases each). V lost 7 bases to trimming and J lost 2 bases, with 17 bases between them. In germline, CDR1 is SNHLY, CDR2 FYNNEI. There are 15 residues in the CDR3. The chain's CDR3 is CASTRGRGVQETQYF. The CDR3 DNA sequence: TGTGCCAGCACTCGGGGGCGCGGGGTTCAAGAGACCCAGTACTTC.

The rearrangement joins TRBV6-1 to TRBJ2-7; D perhaps matches TRBD2 (5 bases). Trimming stripped 4 bases from V and 1 base from J, with 17 bases between. Looked up from germline, CDR1 is MNHNS and CDR2 is SASEGT. This CDR3 spans 16 amino acids. The DNA of the CDR3 is TGTGCCAGCAGTGCCCCGATCTGGCAGCGGTCCTACGAGCAGTACTTC. Translated, it gives CASSAPIWQRSYEQYF.

The rearrangement uses TRBV9 and TRBJ1-2; TRBD1 matches 9 bases. Germline V gene sequence: CDR1 SGDLS, CDR2 YYNGEE. Losses at the gene ends were 3 bases for V and 4 bases for J; bases not matched to a gene: 7. The CDR3 has 15 amino acids. The chain's CDR3 is CASSAGQGRGYGYTF. The CDR3 DNA reads as TGTGCCAGCAGCGCAGGACAGGGGCGCGGCTATGGCTACACCTTC.

The chain joins TRBV28 to TRBJ2-1, with TRBD2 identical over 8 bases. The V gene end was trimmed by 3 bases and the J gene end by 7 bases; junction bases not matched to a gene: 8. Germline loops: CDR1 MDHEN, CDR2 SYDVKM. The CDR3 has 15 amino acids. This CDR3 is CASSLVAGLRNEQFF. CDR3 sequence (DNA): TGTGCCAGCAGTTTGGTAGCGGGGCTAAGAAATGAGCAGTTCTTC.

This chain uses TRBV6-5 with TRBJ1-1; D call uncertain. The CDR3 loop spans 16 amino acids. In germline, CDR1 is MNHEY, CDR2 SVGAGI. The V and J ends lost 0 bases and 3 bases respectively, with 14 bases between them. CDR3: CASSYSIPRLDTEAFF. The CDR3 coding sequence is TGTGCCAGCAGTTACTCGATCCCCCGACTTGACACTGAAGCTTTCTTT.

The J gene is TRBJ2-7, the V gene TRBV11-3; D is uncertain. This CDR3 has 15 amino acids. Trimming shortened V by 5 bases and J by 0 bases, and 14 bases separated the two germline ends. Germline CDR1 SGHNT, CDR2 YENEEA. DNA for the CDR3: TGTGCCAGCAGCCCCGGACGCTTGAGCTCCTACGAGCAGTACTTC. Residues: CASSPGRLSSYEQYF.

The J gene is TRBJ1-1, the V gene TRBV27, with D maybe TRBD1 (6 bases). This CDR3 has 15 residues. CDR1 is MNHEY, CDR2 SMNVEV, per germline (reference sequence). Trimming took off 8 bases at V and 1 base at J, with 17 bases between the two ends. The CDR3, as DNA: TGTGCCAGCTCAATTAGGGGGATCCAGAACACTGAAGCTTTCTTT. It codes for CASSIRGIQNTEAFF.

The chain has TRBV28 and TRBJ1-1; D gene ambiguous. V was shortened by 6 bases and J by 1 base, with 12 bases between the two germline ends. The CDR3 extends over 14 amino acids. CDR1 and CDR2 (germline): MDHEN, SYDVKM. The CDR3 sequence is CASSSPVPNTEAFF. CDR3 DNA sequence: TGTGCCAGCAGCTCCCCCGTCCCGAACACTGAAGCTTTCTTT.

This chain joins TRBV4-1 and TRBJ1-2; a possible D gene is TRBD1 (6 bases). This CDR3 contains 20 residues. Germline CDR1 reads MGHRA; CDR2 reads YSYEKL. V shed 2 bases and J shed 0 bases, with 25 bases lying between them. The DNA of the CDR3 is TGCGCCAGCAGCCAAAGATCTGACAGGTCGGCTCCACCGCCTAACTATGGCTACACCTTC. It is translated as CASSQRSDRSAPPPNYGYTF.

As DNA, the CDR3 is TGCGCCAGCAGTTATAGCGGCTCCTACGAGCAGTACTTC. Encoded protein: CASSYSGSYEQYF. This rearrangement joins TRBV10-1 to TRBJ2-7; maybe TRBD2 (6 bases). Germline loops: CDR1 WNHNN, CDR2 SYGVQD (reference sequence). Trimming stripped 5 bases from V and 0 bases from J, with 8 bases between. CDR3 length: 13 residues.

The gene calls are TRBV5-1 and TRBJ2-7, with 9 nucleotides matching TRBD2. In germline, CDR1 is SGHRS, CDR2 YFSETQ. Unmatched junction bases numbered 3, after V lost 0 bases and J lost 2 bases. The CDR3 sequence is 15 residues long. CDR3: CASSLGLAATYEQYF. The DNA of the CDR3 is TGCGCCAGCAGCTTGGGACTAGCGGCAACCTACGAGCAGTACTTC. The whole variable domain, filled in from reference TRBV5-1 and TRBJ2-7, reads KAGVTQTPRYLIKTRGQQVTLSCSPISGHRSVSWYQQTPGQGLQFLFEYFSETQRNKGNFPGRFSGRQFSNSRSEMNVSTLELGDSALYLCASSLGLAATYEQYFGPGTRLTVT.

The chain is built from TRBV27 and TRBJ2-3; TRBD1 or TRBD2 may be the D gene (7 bases each). The ends were cut back, 10 bases at V and 6 bases at J, with 17 bases in the middle. Germline V gene sequence: CDR1 MNHEY, CDR2 SMNVEV (reference sequence). This CDR3 comprises 13 residues. CDR3 in amino acids: CATKRAGQDTQYF. The CDR3 nucleotides read TGTGCCACCAAAAGAGCGGGACAGGATACGCAGTATTTT.

DNA for the CDR3: TGTGCCAGCAGCGTTGGGCTAGCGGAAGTGGAGACCCAGTACTTC. Residues: CASSVGLAEVETQYF. The genes are TRBV9 and TRBJ2-5; 7 positions match TRBD2. CDR3 size: 15 residues. V shed 2 bases, J shed 5 bases, and the junction held 9 bases outside the gene matches. From germline, CDR1 is SGDLS and CDR2 YYNGEE.

This clone was recorded only once. This chain links TRBV27 with TRBJ1-2; D unclear. From germline, CDR1 is MNHEY and CDR2 SMNVEV (reference sequence). This CDR3 contains 14 residues. Trimming shortened V by 7 bases and J by 5 bases, and 17 bases separated the two germline ends. CDR3: CASTSTLFGYGYTF. The CDR3, as DNA: TGTGCCAGCACCTCAACCCTCTTTGGGTATGGCTACACCTTC.

The rearrangement joins TRBV19 to TRBJ2-7; TRBD1 matches 11 bases. CDR3 size: 16 residues. CDR1 and CDR2 (germline): LNHDA, SQIVND (reference sequence). Trimming took 6 bases from V and 3 from J; bases not matched to a gene: 10. This CDR3 reads CASSIGTGGNLYEQYF. The CDR3, as DNA: TGTGCCAGTAGCATCGGGACAGGGGGAAACCTCTACGAGCAGTACTTC.

This clone occurred once. V usage is TRBV28 and J usage is TRBJ2-7; no clear D gene. Germline lookup yields CDR1 MDHEN and CDR2 SYDVKM. V was pared by 8 bases and J by 6 bases, with 17 bases between. CDR3 length equals 13 residues. In DNA form, the CDR3 reads TGTGCCAGCCCCCCCCATTCATTATGCGAGCAGTACTTC. Its protein is CASPPHSLCEQYF.

Written as DNA, the CDR3 is TGTGCCAGCAGTTACTCTCCAGGCGTAGGTAATCAGCCCCAGCATTTT. Protein product: CASSYSPGVGNQPQHF. The chain has TRBV6-6 and TRBJ1-5; unclear D gene. The CDR3 extends over 16 amino acids. The V end was cut by 0 bases, the J end by 4 bases, with 13 bases between. Germline V CDR1 and CDR2: MNHNY, SVGAGI (reference sequence).

The J gene is TRBJ2-1, the V gene TRBV5-4; D possibly corresponds to TRBD2 (5 bases). CDR1 and CDR2 from the germline V gene are SGHNT and YYREEE (reference sequence). The CDR3 has 18 residues. V shed 3 bases and J shed 0 bases, with 19 bases lying between them. In DNA form, the CDR3 reads TGTGCCAGCAGCTCTGTTCGGACTGGATCCTTCTCCTACAATGAGCAGTTCTTC. Protein sequence: CASSSVRTGSFSYNEQFF.

The V call is TRBV28, the J call TRBJ1-2; 7 positions match TRBD1. With V trimmed by 7 bases and J by 6 bases, 23 bases remained unmatched. CDR3 size: 18 residues. Germline assignment: CDR1 MDHEN and CDR2 SYDVKM. The CDR3 DNA reads TGTGCCAGCAACGGGCAGTTTATGCCAGGGGGTGAAAGAAATGGCTACACCTTC. This codes for CASNGQFMPGGERNGYTF.

This chain uses TRBV5-1 with TRBJ2-5; D may correspond to TRBD1 or TRBD2 (5 bases each). CDR1 is SGHRS, CDR2 YFSETQ, per germline. The germline V and J ends were trimmed by 3 bases and 5 bases, with 11 bases remaining between them. The CDR3 is made up of 13 amino acids. DNA of the CDR3: TGCGCCAGCAGCTGGGACCACGAGGAGACCCAGTACTTC. Its translation: CASSWDHEETQYF.

The chain employs TRBV6-5 and TRBJ2-1, with D possibly called TRBD1 or TRBD2 (5 bases each). The CDR3 is made up of 15 amino acids. V lost 10 bases, J lost 2 bases, and 18 bases lay in between. Germline V gives CDR1 MNHEY, CDR2 SVGAGI. This CDR3 reads CATSVWDATYNEQFF. CDR3 sequence (DNA): TGTGCCACCTCCGTGTGGGACGCGACCTACAATGAGCAGTTCTTC.